The next 21 T cell receptor beta chains were all read from a single sample in a study of beta chain features in type 1 diabetes. Of the isolated RNA, all was reverse transcribed, and so the sequenced material was expressed TCRB transcripts. Sequencing used immunoSEQ multiplex PCR; TCRdb keeps in-frame clones, though not all of them. The data show approximately 330,000 clones, roughly 11% seen once. The sequencing input was naive CD4+ T cells from blood. The receptors were sampled from a young woman in good health.

The chain links TRBV4-3 to TRBJ2-2; D not resolved. Germline lookup yields CDR1 LGHNA and CDR2 YSLEER. This CDR3 is 14 amino acids long. The V end lost 6 bases, the J end lost 1 base, and 9 bases lay between the germline ends. The CDR3 protein is CASSFAGNTGELFF. CDR3 DNA sequence: TGCGCCAGCAGTTTCGCAGGGAACACCGGGGAGCTGTTTTTT.

A word on this clone: Relative to the germline gene, one junction end is altered; a read error may explain this. The rearrangement uses TRBV7-7 and TRBJ2-5; TRBD2 matches 12 bases. The germline V gene encodes CDR1 SSHAT and CDR2 FNYEAQ (reference sequence). The CDR3 has 15 residues. The DNA for the CDR3 is TGTGCTAGCACCTCTGGACTAGCGGGACGAGAGACCCAGTACTTC. It encodes CASTSGLAGRETQYF.

Comments on this clone: One end of the junction does not line up with germline, which may come from a read error. CDR3 amino acids: CASSLSVAGGDTQYF. In DNA form, the CDR3 reads TGTGCTAGCAGCTTATCGGTAGCCGGGGGGGATACGCAGTATTTT. J is TRBJ2-3 and V is TRBV7-7, with 7 bases lining up with TRBD2. The CDR3 covers 15 residues. CDR1 and CDR2 (germline): SSHAT, FNYEAQ (reference sequence).

This clone occurred a few times. A read error may produce the germline difference seen at one junction end. The J gene is TRBJ1-5, the V gene TRBV7-2, with 11 nucleotides matching TRBD1. CDR3 length: 16 residues. Germline-derived CDR1 and CDR2 are SGHTA and FQGNSA. This CDR3 reads CASSLGRTGGKQPQHF. Here the CDR3 DNA reads TGTGCCAGCAGCTTAGGGAGGACAGGGGGCAAACAGCCCCAGCATTTT.

The chain links TRBV6-5 to TRBJ2-5, with D possibly matching TRBD2 (5 bases). The CDR3 has 15 amino acids. Germline CDR1 is MNHEY and CDR2 is SVGAGI. V shed 2 bases and J shed 4 bases, with 14 bases lying between them. CDR3: CASSYNPRRIETQYF. The CDR3 DNA reads TGTGCCAGCAGTTACAACCCCCGGAGGATAGAGACCCAGTACTTC.

This clone was observed a few times. V gene TRBV28 combines with J gene TRBJ2-5; 11 bases are a match to TRBD1. The CDR3 is 16 amino acids. Germline V lookup: CDR1 MDHEN, CDR2 SYDVKM. V shed 5 bases and J 5 bases; nucleotides not matched to a gene: 10. This CDR3 reads CASSKWTGGVEETQYF. The CDR3 bases are TGTGCCAGCAGTAAGTGGACAGGGGGCGTCGAGGAGACCCAGTACTTC.

The chain has TRBV6-6 and TRBJ2-7; TRBD2 might be the D (6 bases). The germline CDR1 and CDR2 sequences are MNHNY and SVGAGI (reference sequence). V lost 6 bases to trimming and J lost 2 bases, with 17 bases between them. The CDR3 is 15 residues long. The CDR3 is CASSYYPGLAYEQYF. The CDR3 nucleotides are TGTGCCAGCAGCTATTATCCGGGACTTGCCTACGAGCAGTACTTC.

This clone was seen more than once but under ten times. The rearrangement links TRBV6-5 to TRBJ2-7; D is possibly TRBD1 (7 bases). The V end was cut by 6 bases, the J end by 4 bases, with 16 bases between. This CDR3 spans 14 amino acids. Germline CDR1 is MNHEY and CDR2 is SVGAGI. CDR3 protein: CASSPLTGRYEQYF. CDR3 coding DNA: TGTGCCAGCAGCCCGTTGACAGGGAGGTACGAGCAGTACTTC.

The chain combines TRBV4-3 with TRBJ2-7; a possible D gene is TRBD1 (5 bases). V gave up 1 base and J gave up 5 bases, with 12 bases separating them. This CDR3 contains 14 residues. CDR1 is LGHNA and CDR2 is YSLEER in the germline V gene. In DNA, the CDR3 is TGCGCCAGCAGCCAAGCGCAGGGTTTCAACGAGCAGTACTTC. This codes for CASSQAQGFNEQYF.

This clone was counted between two and nine times. The chain uses TRBV4-2 and TRBJ2-2; 9 nucleotides agree with TRBD2. CDR3 length equals 18 residues. CDR1 is LGHNA and CDR2 is YNFKEQ in the germline V gene. J was trimmed by 4 bases and V by 1 base; bases with no gene match: 10. CDR3: CASSQGAALAGFTGELFF. DNA of the CDR3: TGTGCCAGCAGCCAAGGGGCCGCGCTAGCGGGATTCACCGGGGAGCTGTTTTTT.

This clone showed up just a few times. This chain links TRBV27 with TRBJ2-7, with 9 bases that match TRBD2. This CDR3 is 15 amino acids long. V gave up 4 bases and J gave up 2 bases; unmatched junction bases: 6. In germline, CDR1 is MNHEY, CDR2 SMNVEV (reference sequence). CDR3 in DNA: TGTGCCAGCAGTTGGGGGACTAGCAGCCCCTACGAGCAGTACTTC. Protein: CASSWGTSSPYEQYF.

This chain joins TRBV2 and TRBJ2-5; 9 bases line up with TRBD1. Germline CDR1 and CDR2: SNHLY and FYNNEI. The CDR3 consists of 16 residues. The trim removed 3 bases at V and 7 bases at J, leaving 12 bases unmatched. The CDR3 DNA sequence: TGTGCCAGCAGTGATGAAAGGACAGGGGTGATCGGGACCCAGTACTTC. Protein product: CASSDERTGVIGTQYF.

This clone was seen more than once but under ten times. This chain uses TRBV28 with TRBJ2-3, with D hard to call. Germline CDR1 MDHEN, CDR2 SYDVKM. V lost 6 bases and J 6 bases, leaving 7 bases between the germline ends. The CDR3 extends over 11 amino acids. The CDR3 nucleotides read TGTGCCAGCAGCACTTTGGATACGCAGTATTTT. Protein product: CASSTLDTQYF.

V and J are TRBV6-1 and TRBJ2-3; D may be TRBD2 (5 bases). The CDR3 runs 15 residues. Germline V gene sequence: CDR1 MNHNS, CDR2 SASEGT. V lost 6 bases and J 1 base, leaving 14 bases between the germline ends. CDR3 in amino acids: CASRGAVGGTDTQYF. CDR3 in DNA: TGTGCCAGCAGAGGAGCTGTCGGGGGCACAGATACGCAGTATTTT.

This clone has just a few counts. V is TRBV30 and J is TRBJ2-7, with 10 nucleotides matching TRBD1. Trimming removed 3 bases from V and 4 bases from J; junction bases left unmatched: 3. The CDR3 runs to 13 residues. Germline CDR1 reads GTSNPN; CDR2 reads SVGIG (reference sequence). The CDR3 bases are TGTGCCTGGAGGGGGACAGGGGTGTACGAGCAGTACTTC. Amino acids: CAWRGTGVYEQYF.

This clone was seen a few times. The J gene is TRBJ2-7, the V gene TRBV18; 8 positions match TRBD2. CDR3 length: 15 residues. Germline V gene lookup returns CDR1 KGHSH and CDR2 LQKENI. V trimming: 3 bases; J trimming: 1 base; junction bases outside the gene matches: 5. The CDR3 region has the DNA TGTGCCAGCTCACCGTTACTAGCGGAGTCCTACGAGCAGTACTTC. Translating gives CASSPLLAESYEQYF. The full variable domain, completed using reference TRBV18 and TRBJ2-7, is NAGVMQNPRHLVRRRGQEARLRCSPMKGHSHVYWYRQLPEEGLKFMVYLQKENIIDESGMPKERFSAEFPKEGPSILRIQQVVRGDSAAYFCASSPLLAESYEQYFGPGTRLTVT.

In its sample, this clone was seen a few times. V and J are TRBV28 and TRBJ2-7; TRBD2 agrees at 8 bases. This CDR3 contains 16 residues. Germline V gives CDR1 MDHEN, CDR2 SYDVKM. The trim removed 6 bases at V and 6 bases at J, leaving 16 bases unmatched. CDR3 sequence (DNA): TGTGCCAGCAGACCACCCCCCCCCAGCGGGAGAAGCGAGCAGTACTTC. Protein: CASRPPPPSGRSEQYF.

The V gene is TRBV29-1, the J gene TRBJ2-3; D not resolved. Germline V CDR1 and CDR2: SQVTM, ANQGSEA. The V gene lost 6 bases and the J gene lost 3 bases, with 4 bases spanning the gap. This CDR3 region has 10 residues. The CDR3, as DNA: TGCAGCGTCAGGACAGATACGCAGTATTTT. This sequence encodes CSVRTDTQYF.

This clone showed up just a few times. The CDR3 coding sequence is TGCGCCAGCAGCCCGGGACAGGGTCGTGGCTACACCTTC. Encoded protein: CASSPGQGRGYTF. The chain joins TRBV4-3 to TRBJ1-2, with 9 bases aligning to TRBD1. This CDR3 is 13 amino acids long. The V gene's germline CDR1 is LGHNA and CDR2 YSLEER. The trim removed 4 bases at V and 7 bases at J, leaving 4 bases unmatched.

This clone was seen only a few times. The chain employs TRBV28 and TRBJ1-2; D call uncertain. The CDR3 has 13 residues. Germline V gene lookup returns CDR1 MDHEN and CDR2 SYDVKM. Deletions cut 3 bases from V and 4 bases from J, with 9 bases between. CDR3 residues: CASSFQVAYGYTF. As DNA, the CDR3 is TGTGCCAGCAGTTTCCAGGTCGCCTATGGCTACACCTTC.

This chain uses TRBV30 with TRBJ1-5; D is possibly TRBD1 (5 bases). Trimming shortened V by 0 bases and J by 2 bases, and 20 bases separated the two germline ends. Germline CDR1 reads GTSNPN; CDR2 reads SVGIG (reference sequence). The CDR3 length is 18 residues. CDR3: CAWSVKRQSRIGNQPQHF. DNA for the CDR3: TGTGCCTGGAGTGTAAAGCGACAGTCCCGGATTGGCAATCAGCCCCAGCATTTT.